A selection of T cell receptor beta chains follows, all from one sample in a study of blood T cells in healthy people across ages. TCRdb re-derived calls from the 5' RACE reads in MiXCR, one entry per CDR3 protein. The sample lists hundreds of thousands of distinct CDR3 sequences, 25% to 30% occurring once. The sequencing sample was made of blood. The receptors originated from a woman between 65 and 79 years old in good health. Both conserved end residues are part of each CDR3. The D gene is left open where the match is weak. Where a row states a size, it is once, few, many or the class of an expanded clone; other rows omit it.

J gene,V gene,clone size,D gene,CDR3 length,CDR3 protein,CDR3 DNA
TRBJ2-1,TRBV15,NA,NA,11,CATSPSNEQFF,TGTGCCACCAGTCCGAGCAATGAGCAGTTCTTC
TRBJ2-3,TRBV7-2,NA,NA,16,CASSPPPPRRTDTQYF,TGTGCCAGCAGCCCGCCCCCACCACGACGCACAGATACGCAGTATTTT
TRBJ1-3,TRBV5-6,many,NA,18,CASSLEGLWGSSGNTIYF,TGTGCCAGCAGCCTGGAGGGGCTTTGGGGAAGCTCTGGAAACACCATATATTTT
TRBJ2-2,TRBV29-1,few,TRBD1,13,CSVTGIVPGELFF,TGCAGCGTGACAGGGATTGTACCCGGGGAGCTGTTTTTT
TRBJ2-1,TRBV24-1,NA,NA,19,CATSEVTGTKGGSYNEQFF,TGTGCCACCAGTGAAGTTACGGGTACAAAGGGCGGCTCCTACAATGAGCAGTTCTTC
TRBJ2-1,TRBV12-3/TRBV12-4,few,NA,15,CASSLLPPLTGEQFF,TGTGCCAGCAGTCTACTACCACCTCTTACGGGTGAGCAGTTCTTC
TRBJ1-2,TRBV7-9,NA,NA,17,CASSPGQISVSNYGYTF,TGTGCCAGCAGCCCAGGACAGATTTCCGTATCGAACTATGGCTACACCTTC
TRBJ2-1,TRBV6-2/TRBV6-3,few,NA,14,CASSDGSSYNEQFF,TGTGCCAGCAGCGACGGAAGCTCCTACAATGAGCAGTTCTTC
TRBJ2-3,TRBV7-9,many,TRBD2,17,CASSLGLAGGSTDTQYF,TGTGCCAGCAGCCTGGGACTAGCGGGAGGCTCCACAGATACGCAGTATTTT
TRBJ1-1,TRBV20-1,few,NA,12,CSARVDKKEAFF,TGCAGTGCTAGGGTGGACAAAAAAGAAGCTTTCTTT
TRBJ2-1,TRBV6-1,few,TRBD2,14,CASRGEGRGNEQFF,TGTGCCAGCAGAGGGGAGGGCCGTGGAAATGAGCAGTTCTTC
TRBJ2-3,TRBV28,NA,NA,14,CASSPRSPTDTQYF,TGTGCCAGCAGTCCCCGCTCGCCCACAGATACGCAGTATTTT
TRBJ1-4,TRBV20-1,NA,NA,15,CSVPPVRDGNEKLFF,TGCAGTGTTCCCCCGGTGCGGGACGGGAATGAAAAACTGTTTTTT
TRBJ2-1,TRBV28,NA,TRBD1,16,CASSKQGLTVGHEQFF,TGTGCCAGCAGTAAACAGGGGTTGACGGTTGGGCATGAGCAGTTCTTC
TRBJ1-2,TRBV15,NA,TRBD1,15,CATSRDRTGGYGYTF,TGTGCCACCAGCAGAGATCGAACAGGGGGATATGGCTACACCTTC
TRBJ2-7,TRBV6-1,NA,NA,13,CASTGQVGGEQYF,TGTGCCAGCACTGGTCAGGTCGGGGGCGAGCAGTACTTC
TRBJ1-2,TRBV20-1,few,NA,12,CSARDRVYGYTF,TGCAGTGCTAGAGATCGGGTTTATGGCTACACCTTC
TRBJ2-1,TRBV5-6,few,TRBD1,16,CASSFLDRAVYNEQFF,TGTGCCAGCAGCTTCCTCGACAGGGCCGTTTACAATGAGCAGTTCTTC
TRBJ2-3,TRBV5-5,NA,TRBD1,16,CASSSSSTGGTDTQYF,TGTGCCAGCAGCTCCTCATCTACAGGGGGGACAGATACGCAGTATTTT
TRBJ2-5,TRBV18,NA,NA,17,CASSPPRIGQNQETQYF,TGTGCCAGCTCACCACCGAGGATAGGGCAGAACCAAGAGACCCAGTACTTC
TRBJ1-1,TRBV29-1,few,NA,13,CSGRSDLNTEAFF,TGCAGCGGGCGGTCTGATTTGAACACTGAAGCTTTCTTT
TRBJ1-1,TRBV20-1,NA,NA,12,CSARAGRVEAFF,TGCAGTGCTAGAGCGGGGCGAGTTGAAGCTTTCTTT
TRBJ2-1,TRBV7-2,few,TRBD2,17,CASSLARTGGPYNEQFF,TGCGCCAGCAGCTTAGCGAGAACGGGAGGGCCTTACAATGAGCAGTTCTTC
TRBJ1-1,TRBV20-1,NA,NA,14,CSAREIQGTLEAFF,TGCAGTGCTAGAGAGATCCAGGGAACTCTGGAAGCTTTCTTT
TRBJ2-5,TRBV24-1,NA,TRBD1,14,CATSDRTGSGTQYF,TGTGCCACCAGTGACCGGACAGGTTCGGGGACCCAGTACTTC
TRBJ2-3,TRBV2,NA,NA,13,CASSDGSTDTQYF,TGTGCCAGCAGTGATGGGAGCACAGATACGCAGTATTTT
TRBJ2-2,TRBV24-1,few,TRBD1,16,CATSDRDRGYTGELFF,TGTGCCACCAGTGATCGGGACAGGGGATACACCGGGGAGCTGTTTTTT
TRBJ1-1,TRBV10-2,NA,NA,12,CASNKSPAEVFF,TGCGCCAGCAACAAGTCGCCAGCAGAAGTTTTCTTT
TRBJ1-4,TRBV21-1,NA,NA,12,CASSKIGEKLFF,TGTGCCAGCAGCAAAATTGGTGAAAAACTGTTTTTT
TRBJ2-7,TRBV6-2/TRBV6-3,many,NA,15,CASSSTGSGRGEQYF,TGTGCCAGCAGTTCCACAGGGTCCGGAAGGGGCGAGCAGTACTTC
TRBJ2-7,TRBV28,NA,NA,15,CASSPPGSASREQYF,TGTGCCAGCAGCCCACCAGGTAGCGCGTCCCGCGAGCAGTACTTC
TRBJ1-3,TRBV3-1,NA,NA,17,CASSQGLGSSSGNTIYF,TGTGCCAGCAGCCAAGGCCTAGGTTCGAGCTCTGGAAACACCATATATTTT
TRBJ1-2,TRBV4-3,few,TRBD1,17,CASSQEPGGARRSGYTF,TGCGCCAGCAGCCAAGAACCAGGGGGCGCCAGACGAAGCGGCTACACCTTC
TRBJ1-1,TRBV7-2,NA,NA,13,CASSKQENTEAFF,TGTGCCAGCAGCAAACAAGAGAACACTGAAGCTTTCTTT
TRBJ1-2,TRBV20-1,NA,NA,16,CSAGTSNRAQNYGYTF,TGCAGTGCTGGAACAAGTAACAGGGCTCAAAACTATGGCTACACCTTC
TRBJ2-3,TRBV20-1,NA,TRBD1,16,CSANSRDRGIADTQYF,TGCAGTGCTAACTCCCGGGACAGGGGGATTGCAGATACGCAGTATTTT
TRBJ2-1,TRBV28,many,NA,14,CASKSSGGGNEQFF,TGTGCCAGCAAGTCTAGCGGAGGGGGCAATGAGCAGTTCTTC
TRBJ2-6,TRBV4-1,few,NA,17,CASSQEIAGAGANVLTF,TGCGCCAGCAGCCAAGAAATTGCGGGGGCCGGGGCCAACGTCCTGACTTTC
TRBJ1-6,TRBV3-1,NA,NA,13,CASSQGVNSPLHF,TGTGCCAGCAGCCAAGGGGTAAATTCACCCCTCCACTTT
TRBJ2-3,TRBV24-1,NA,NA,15,CATSDWEVFGDTQYF,TGTGCCACCAGTGATTGGGAGGTTTTCGGGGATACGCAGTATTTT
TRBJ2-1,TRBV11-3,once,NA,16,CASSGGSGDSYNEQFF,TGTGCCAGCAGCGGGGGGTCAGGGGACTCCTACAATGAGCAGTTCTTC
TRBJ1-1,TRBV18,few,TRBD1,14,CASSPTGVRTEAFF,TGTGCCAGCTCACCAACAGGGGTGAGGACTGAAGCTTTCTTT
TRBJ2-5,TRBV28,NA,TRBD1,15,CASSLRTQGKVTQYF,TGTGCCAGCAGTTTAAGGACACAGGGGAAGGTGACCCAGTACTTC
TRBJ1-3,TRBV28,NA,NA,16,CASSSTERGSGNTIYF,TGTGCCAGCAGTTCTACCGAGAGGGGTTCTGGAAACACCATATATTTT
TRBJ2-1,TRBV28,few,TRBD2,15,CASRTGGNYLNEQFF,TGTGCCAGCAGGACGGGGGGGAATTACTTGAATGAGCAGTTCTTC
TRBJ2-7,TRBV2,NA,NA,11,CASSEEGEQYF,TGTGCCAGCAGTGAAGAGGGCGAGCAGTACTTC
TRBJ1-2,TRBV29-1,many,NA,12,CSVGGTSYGYTF,TGCAGCGTGGGGGGGACAAGCTATGGCTACACCTTC
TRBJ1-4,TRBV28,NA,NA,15,CASSSRTRLNEKLFF,TGTGCCAGCAGTTCCCGGACAAGGCTAAATGAAAAACTGTTTTTT
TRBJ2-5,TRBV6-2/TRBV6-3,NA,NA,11,CASSYDTDLVF,TGTGCCAGCAGTTACGATACGGACTTGGTCTTC
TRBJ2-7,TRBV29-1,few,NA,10,CSVVMNEQYF,TGCAGCGTTGTTATGAACGAGCAGTACTTC